This T cell receptor beta chain is from a study of shared clonotypes between healthy human individuals. Study-wide background: CD8 memory received one plate per donor, CD8 naive two, CD4 memory three and CD4 naive three.

Germline loops: CDR1 SEHNR, CDR2 FQNEAQ (reference sequence). V was shortened by 1 base and J by 6 bases, with 11 bases between the two germline ends. This CDR3 region has 14 residues. Sequenced by immunoSEQ multiplex PCR; TCRdb stores in-frame clones only, minus some. The sample records approximately 2,300,000 clones, 85% to 95% being singletons. Healthy adults negative for HIV, lacking recent acute infections or vaccinations, served as donors. The table lists this clone with a count of one. The identical CDR3 is also encoded by other nucleotide sequences in the sample. The clonotype originates from a man aged 18 to 29 in good health. Some clones in this sample may be carry-over from other donors' samples. The sample was naive CD4+ T cells from PBMCs. Subset reported: CD45RA+ positively selected. The gene calls are TRBV7-9 and TRBJ2-3, with D perhaps TRBD1 or TRBD2 (6 bases each). CDR3 coding DNA: TGTGCCAGCAGCTTAGGAGGGGGGCGGGATACGCAGTATTTT. Residues: CASSLGGGRDTQYF.